This TCR beta chain came from a study of blood T cell repertoires in COVID-19. CDR1 is SEHNR and CDR2 is FQNEAQ in the germline V gene (reference sequence). The CDR3 contains 14 residues. V lost 4 bases to trimming and J lost 4 bases, with 13 bases between them. The repertoire was sequenced with immunoSEQ multiplex PCR; TCRdb's copy has only in-frame clones and lacks some. The repertoire holds roughly 300,000 clones, with 65% to 90% as singletons. The V call is TRBV7-9, the J call TRBJ2-5; a possible D gene is TRBD2 (5 bases). The clonotype was recovered from a middle-aged woman with acute COVID-19. The sequenced sample was PBMCs or T cells enriched from blood (not recorded which). The CDR3 region has the DNA TGTGCCAGCAGCTCGCCTGAGGGCTCAGAGACCCAGTACTTC. This codes for CASSSPEGSETQYF.